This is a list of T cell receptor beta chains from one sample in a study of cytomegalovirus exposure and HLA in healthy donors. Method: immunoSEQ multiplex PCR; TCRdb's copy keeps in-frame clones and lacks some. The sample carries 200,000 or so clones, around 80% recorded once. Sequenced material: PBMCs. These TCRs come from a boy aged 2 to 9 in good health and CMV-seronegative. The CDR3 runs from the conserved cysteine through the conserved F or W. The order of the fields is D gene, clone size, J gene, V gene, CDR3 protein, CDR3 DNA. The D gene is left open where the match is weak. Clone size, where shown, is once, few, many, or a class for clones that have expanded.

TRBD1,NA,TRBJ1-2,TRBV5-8,CASSQQGANYGYTF,TGTGCCAGCAGCCAACAGGGGGCTAACTATGGCTACACCTTC
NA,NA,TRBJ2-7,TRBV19,CASSRDLVGEQYF,TGTGCCAGTAGTAGGGACTTGGTCGGCGAGCAGTACTTC
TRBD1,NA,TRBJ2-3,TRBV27,CASRSQGGTDTQYF,TGTGCCAGCAGAAGTCAGGGGGGCACAGATACGCAGTATTTT
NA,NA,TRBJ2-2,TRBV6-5,CASRPPLTGTGELFF,TGTGCCAGCAGACCGCCCCTTACCGGGACCGGGGAGCTGTTTTTT
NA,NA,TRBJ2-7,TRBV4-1,CASSEDGGLNEQYF,TGCGCCAGCAGCGAAGACGGGGGGCTGAACGAGCAGTACTTC
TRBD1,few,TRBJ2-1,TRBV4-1,CASSLPGTANNEQFF,TGCGCCAGCAGCCTACCGGGGACAGCGAACAATGAGCAGTTCTTC
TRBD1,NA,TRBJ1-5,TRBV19,CASSSRASGGSQHF,TGTGCCAGTAGTTCCCGGGCATCAGGGGGATCCCAGCATTTT
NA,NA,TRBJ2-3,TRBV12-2,CASRRPPGQGGNTQYF,TGTGCAAGTCGCCGACCCCCGGGACAGGGGGGGAATACGCAGTATTTT
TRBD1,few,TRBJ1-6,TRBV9,CASSELQGANSPLHF,TGTGCCAGCAGCGAACTCCAGGGGGCCAATTCACCCCTCCACTTT
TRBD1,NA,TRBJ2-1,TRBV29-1,CSVDRVTDHNEQFF,TGCAGCGTGGACAGGGTCACAGACCACAATGAGCAGTTCTTC
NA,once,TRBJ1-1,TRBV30,CAWVGGHSNTEAFF,TGTGCCTGGGTGGGTGGACACTCGAACACTGAAGCTTTCTTT
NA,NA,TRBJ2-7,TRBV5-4,CASSWGTSILLEQYF,TGTGCCAGCAGCTGGGGGACTTCTATACTCCTCGAGCAGTACTTC
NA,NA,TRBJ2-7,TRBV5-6,CASSLGSHIYEQYF,TGTGCCAGCAGCTTAGGGAGCCACATCTACGAGCAGTACTTC
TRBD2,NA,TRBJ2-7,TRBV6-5,CASRTTSGQTYEQYF,TGTGCCAGCAGAACTACTAGCGGGCAAACCTACGAGCAGTACTTC
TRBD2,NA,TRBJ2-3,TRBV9,CASSVVTSGGTDTQYF,TGTGCCAGCAGCGTAGTTACTAGCGGGGGTACAGATACGCAGTATTTT
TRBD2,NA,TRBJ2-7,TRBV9,CASSVGLAGLAGEQYF,TGTGCCAGCAGCGTAGGATTGGCTGGGCTAGCGGGCGAGCAGTACTTC
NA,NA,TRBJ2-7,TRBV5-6,CASSLGLLTYEQYF,TGTGCCAGCAGCTTGGGACTACTCACCTACGAGCAGTACTTC
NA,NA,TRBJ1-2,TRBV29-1,CSALGDSPYYTF,TGCAGCGCCCTCGGCGACAGTCCCTACTACACCTTC
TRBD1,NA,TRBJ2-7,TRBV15,CATSSTDRGPYEQYF,TGTGCCACCAGCTCGACGGACAGGGGACCTTACGAGCAGTACTTC
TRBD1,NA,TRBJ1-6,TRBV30,CASRDRENSPLHF,TGTGCCTCGAGGGACAGGGAGAATTCACCCCTCCACTTT
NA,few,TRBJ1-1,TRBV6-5,CASSLGGRLLF,TGTGCCAGCAGTCTAGGGGGACGGCTACTCTTT
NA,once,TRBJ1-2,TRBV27,CASRPGHQYGYTF,TGTGCCAGCAGACCCGGACACCAATATGGCTACACCTTC
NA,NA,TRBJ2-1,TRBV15,CATSIRIAEEQFF,TGTGCCACCAGCATAAGAATAGCTGAGGAGCAGTTCTTC
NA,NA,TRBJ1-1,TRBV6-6,CASRLRTVYEAFF,TGTGCCAGCCGCCTCCGGACTGTTTATGAAGCTTTCTTT
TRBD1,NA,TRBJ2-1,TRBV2,CASSPLAGGNEQFF,TGTGCCAGCAGTCCACTCGCAGGGGGCAATGAGCAGTTCTTC
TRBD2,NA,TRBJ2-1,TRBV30,CAWSDHDPLTASGVYNEQFF,TGTGCCTGGAGTGATCACGACCCCCTGACCGCTAGCGGGGTCTACAATGAGCAGTTCTTC
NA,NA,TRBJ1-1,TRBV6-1,CASSVRWGRDEAFF,TGTGCCAGCAGTGTTCGATGGGGGCGAGATGAAGCTTTCTTT